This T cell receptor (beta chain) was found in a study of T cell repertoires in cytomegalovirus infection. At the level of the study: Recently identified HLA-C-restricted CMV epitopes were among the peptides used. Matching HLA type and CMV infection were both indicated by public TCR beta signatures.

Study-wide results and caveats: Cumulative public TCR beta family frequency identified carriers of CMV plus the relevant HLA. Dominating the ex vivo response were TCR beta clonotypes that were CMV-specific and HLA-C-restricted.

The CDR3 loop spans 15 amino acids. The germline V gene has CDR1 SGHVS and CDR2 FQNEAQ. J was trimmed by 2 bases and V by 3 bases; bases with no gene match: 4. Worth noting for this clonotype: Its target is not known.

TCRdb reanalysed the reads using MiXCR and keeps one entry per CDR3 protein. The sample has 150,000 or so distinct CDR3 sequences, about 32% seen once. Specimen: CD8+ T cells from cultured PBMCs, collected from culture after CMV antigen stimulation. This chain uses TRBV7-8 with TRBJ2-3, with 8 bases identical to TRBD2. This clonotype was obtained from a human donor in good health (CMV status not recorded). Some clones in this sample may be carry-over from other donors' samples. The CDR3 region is CASSFRGRNTDTQYF. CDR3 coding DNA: TGTGCCAGCAGCTTCCGCGGGAGGAACACAGATACGCAGTATTTT.